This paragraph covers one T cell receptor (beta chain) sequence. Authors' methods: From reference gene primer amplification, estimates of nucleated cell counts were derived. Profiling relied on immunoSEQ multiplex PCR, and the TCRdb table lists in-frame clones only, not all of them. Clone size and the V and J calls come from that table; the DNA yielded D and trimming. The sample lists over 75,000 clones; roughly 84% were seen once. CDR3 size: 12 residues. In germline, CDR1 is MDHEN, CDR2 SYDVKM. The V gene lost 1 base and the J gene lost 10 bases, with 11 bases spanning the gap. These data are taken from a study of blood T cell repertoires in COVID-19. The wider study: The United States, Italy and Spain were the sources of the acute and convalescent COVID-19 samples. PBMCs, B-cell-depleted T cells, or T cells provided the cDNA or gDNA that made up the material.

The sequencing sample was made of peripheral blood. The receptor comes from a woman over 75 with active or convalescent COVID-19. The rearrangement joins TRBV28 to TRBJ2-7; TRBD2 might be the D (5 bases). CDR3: CASSLFQRAQYF. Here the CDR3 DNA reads TGTGCCAGCAGTTTATTTCAGAGGGCACAGTACTTC.